This entry features one T cell receptor (beta chain) sequence. Original processing methods: Estimation of nucleated cell counts was performed using reference gene primer amplification. Produced via immunoSEQ multiplex PCR; TCRdb's table is partial and in-frame only. The V and J calls and clone size are taken from that table; D and trimming were inferred from the DNA. Among approximately 150,000 clones listed, approximately 87% were seen once. Trimming removed 5 bases at V and 6 bases at J, with 16 bases between. The CDR3 length is 14 residues. Germline V gives CDR1 LGHNA, CDR2 YSLEER. This sample was taken from a study of blood T cell repertoires in COVID-19. Study-level background: Sites in the United States, Italy and Spain provided acute and convalescent COVID-19 samples. In each case, the material was cDNA or gDNA derived from T cells, B-cell-depleted T cells, or PBMCs.

The rearrangement uses TRBV4-3 and TRBJ1-2, with a possible D match to TRBD1 (5 bases). The clonotype originates from a woman aged 45-60 years with active or convalescent COVID-19. Sequencing was performed on peripheral blood. The CDR3 here is CASSYRGGSDGYTF. The CDR3 nucleotides read TGCGCCAGCAGCTACCGGGGGGGATCGGATGGCTACACCTTC.